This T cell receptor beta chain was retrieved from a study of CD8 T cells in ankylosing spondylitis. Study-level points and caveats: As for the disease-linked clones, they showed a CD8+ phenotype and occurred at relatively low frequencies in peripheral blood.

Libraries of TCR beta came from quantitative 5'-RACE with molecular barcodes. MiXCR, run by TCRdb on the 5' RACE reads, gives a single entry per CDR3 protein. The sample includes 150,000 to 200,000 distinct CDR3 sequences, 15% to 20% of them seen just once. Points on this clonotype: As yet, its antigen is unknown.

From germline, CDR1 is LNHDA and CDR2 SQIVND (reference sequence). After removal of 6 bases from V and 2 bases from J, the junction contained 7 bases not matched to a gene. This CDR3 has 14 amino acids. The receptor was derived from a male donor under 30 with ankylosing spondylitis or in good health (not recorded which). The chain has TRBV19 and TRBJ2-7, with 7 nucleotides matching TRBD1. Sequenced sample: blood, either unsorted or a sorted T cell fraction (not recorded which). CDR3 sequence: CASRPGQDPYEQYF. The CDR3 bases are TGTGCCAGTAGGCCTGGACAGGACCCCTACGAGCAGTACTTC.